These 2 T cell receptor beta chains were sequenced from one sample in a study of blood T cell repertoires in COVID-19. Libraries were prepared by immunoSEQ multiplex PCR; TCRdb keeps only in-frame clonotypes and omits some of them. The table has around 120,000 clones, roughly nine tenths seen once; the top ten hold about 4.6%. The sample consisted of peripheral blood. The receptors shown here come from a man aged 55-75 years with COVID-19, enrolled during active disease.

The chain couples TRBV11-2 to TRBJ1-4, with D unclear. Looked up from germline, CDR1 is SGHAT and CDR2 is FQNNGV. The CDR3 length is 13 residues. Trimming stripped 1 base from V and 7 bases from J, with 7 bases between. The CDR3 DNA reads as TGTGCCAGCAGCTTAGCCAGGTCTGAAAAACTGTTTTTT. It codes for CASSLARSEKLFF.

This chain joins TRBV4-1 and TRBJ2-3; TRBD1 matches at 8 bases. J lost 3 bases, V lost 1 base, and 6 bases had no gene match. The CDR3 spans 16 residues. CDR1 is MGHRA and CDR2 is YSYEKL in the germline V gene. Written as DNA, the CDR3 is TGCGCCAGCAGCCAAGCCCCGGACAGGGCTACAGATACGCAGTATTTT. This encodes CASSQAPDRATDTQYF.